This T cell receptor beta chain was found in a study of beta chain features in type 1 diabetes. Every isolated RNA sample was fully reverse transcribed, so sequencing captured expressed TCRB transcripts. Clones were sequenced by immunoSEQ multiplex PCR, and TCRdb holds only the in-frame ones, with some missing. Of roughly 300,000 clones in the sample, around 9.3% are singletons; the top ten hold roughly 1%. The study's findings and limits: PCR may have favored shorter templates equally in patients and controls. Moderately but significantly shorter TCRB CDR3s were found in Type 1 diabetes patients in all four CD4+ subsets. A greater similarity of naive, central memory and Treg TCRB repertoires was seen among patients than among healthy donors.

Blood was collected once per donor into heparin, averaging about 116 mL. Of note for this clone: Its specificity is unknown.

The CDR3 has 15 amino acids. V was pared by 4 bases and J by 5 bases, with 15 bases between. CDR1 and CDR2 (germline): LGHNA, YNFKEQ. The chain carries TRBV4-2 and TRBJ1-5; D may be TRBD1 (6 bases). Source material: central memory CD4+ T cells from blood. The source is a man in his thirties or forties with type 1 diabetes. CDR3 bases: TGTGCCAGCAGCCCGACAGGTCGGGGCCATCAGCCCCAGCATTTT. The encoded protein is CASSPTGRGHQPQHF.